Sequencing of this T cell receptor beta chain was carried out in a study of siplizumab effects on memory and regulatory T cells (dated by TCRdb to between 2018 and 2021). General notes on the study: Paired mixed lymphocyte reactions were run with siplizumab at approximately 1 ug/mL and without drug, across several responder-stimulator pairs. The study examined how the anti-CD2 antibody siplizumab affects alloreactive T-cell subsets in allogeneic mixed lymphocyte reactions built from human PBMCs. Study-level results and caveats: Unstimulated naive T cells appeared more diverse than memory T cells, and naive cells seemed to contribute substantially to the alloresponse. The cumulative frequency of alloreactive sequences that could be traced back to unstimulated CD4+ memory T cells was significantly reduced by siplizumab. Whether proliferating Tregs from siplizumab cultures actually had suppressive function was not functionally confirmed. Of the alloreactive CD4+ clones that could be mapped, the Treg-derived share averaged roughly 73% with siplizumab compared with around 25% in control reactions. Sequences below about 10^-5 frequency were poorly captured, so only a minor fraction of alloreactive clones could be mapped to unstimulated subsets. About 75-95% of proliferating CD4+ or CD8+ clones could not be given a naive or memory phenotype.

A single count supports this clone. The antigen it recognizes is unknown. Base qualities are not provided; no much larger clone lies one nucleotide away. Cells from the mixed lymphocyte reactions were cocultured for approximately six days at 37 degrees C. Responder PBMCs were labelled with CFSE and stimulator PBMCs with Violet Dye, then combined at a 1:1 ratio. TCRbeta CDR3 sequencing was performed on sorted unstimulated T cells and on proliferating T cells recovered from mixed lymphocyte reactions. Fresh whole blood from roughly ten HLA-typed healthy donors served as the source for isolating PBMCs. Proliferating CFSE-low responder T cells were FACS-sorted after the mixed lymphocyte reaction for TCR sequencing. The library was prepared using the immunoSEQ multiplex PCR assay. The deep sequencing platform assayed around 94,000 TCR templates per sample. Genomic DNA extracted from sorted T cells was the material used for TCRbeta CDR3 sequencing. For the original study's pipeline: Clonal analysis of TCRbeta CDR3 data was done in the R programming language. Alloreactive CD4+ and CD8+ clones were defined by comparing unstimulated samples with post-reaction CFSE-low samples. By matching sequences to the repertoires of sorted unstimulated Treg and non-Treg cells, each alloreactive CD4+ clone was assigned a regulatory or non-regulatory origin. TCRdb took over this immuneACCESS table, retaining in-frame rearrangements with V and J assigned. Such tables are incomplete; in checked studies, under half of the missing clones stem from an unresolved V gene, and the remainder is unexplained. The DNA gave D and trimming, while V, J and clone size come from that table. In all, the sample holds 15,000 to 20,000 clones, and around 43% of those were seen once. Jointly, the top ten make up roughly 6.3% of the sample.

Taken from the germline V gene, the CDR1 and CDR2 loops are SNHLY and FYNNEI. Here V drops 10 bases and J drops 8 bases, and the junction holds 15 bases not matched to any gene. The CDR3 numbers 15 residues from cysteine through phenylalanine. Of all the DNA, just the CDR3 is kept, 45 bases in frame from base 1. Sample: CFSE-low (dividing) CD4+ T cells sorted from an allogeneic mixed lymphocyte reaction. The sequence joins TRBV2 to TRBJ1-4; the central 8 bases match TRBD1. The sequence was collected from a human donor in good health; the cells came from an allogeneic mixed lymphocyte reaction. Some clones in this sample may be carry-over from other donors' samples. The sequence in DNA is TGTGCCACTGGCCCAACGGGACAGGTTAGCGAAAAACTGTTTTTT. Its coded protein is CATGPTGQVSEKLFF.